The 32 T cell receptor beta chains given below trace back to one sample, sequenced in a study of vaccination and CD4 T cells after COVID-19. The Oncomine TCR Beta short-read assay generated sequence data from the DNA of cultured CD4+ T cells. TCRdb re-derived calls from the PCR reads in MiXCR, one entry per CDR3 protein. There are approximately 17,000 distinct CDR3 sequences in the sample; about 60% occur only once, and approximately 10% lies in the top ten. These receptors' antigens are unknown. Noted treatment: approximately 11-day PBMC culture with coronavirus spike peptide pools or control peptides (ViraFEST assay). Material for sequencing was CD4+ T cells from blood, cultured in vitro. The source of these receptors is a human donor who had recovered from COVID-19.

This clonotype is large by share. CDR3 coding DNA: TGCGCCAGCAGCTTTACAGGGGGCCGAGGCTACACCTTC. Translated: CASSFTGGRGYTF. The V and J genes are TRBV5-1 and TRBJ1-2, with 9 bases identical to TRBD1. The J segment lost 8 bases and the V segment lost 2 bases, leaving 4 bases of the junction unmatched. This CDR3 is 13 amino acids long. The germline V gene has CDR1 SGHRS and CDR2 YFSETQ.

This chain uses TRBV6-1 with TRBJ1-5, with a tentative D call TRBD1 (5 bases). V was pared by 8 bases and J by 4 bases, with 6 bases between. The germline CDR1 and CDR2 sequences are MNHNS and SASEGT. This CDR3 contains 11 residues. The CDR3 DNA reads TGTGCCAGCTCAGGGAATCAGCCCCAGCATTTT. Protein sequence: CASSGNQPQHF.

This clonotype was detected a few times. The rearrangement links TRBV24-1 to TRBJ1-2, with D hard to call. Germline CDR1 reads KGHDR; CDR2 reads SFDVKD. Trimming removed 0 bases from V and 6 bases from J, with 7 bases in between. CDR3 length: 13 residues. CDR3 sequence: CATSDLVGNGYTF. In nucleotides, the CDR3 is TGTGCCACCAGTGATTTGGTGGGGAATGGCTACACCTTC.

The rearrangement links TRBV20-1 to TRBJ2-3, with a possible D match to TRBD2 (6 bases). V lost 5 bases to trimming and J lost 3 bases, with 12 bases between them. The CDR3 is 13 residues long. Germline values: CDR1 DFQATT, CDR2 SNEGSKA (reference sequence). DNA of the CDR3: TGCAGTGCTCCGGGGGAGACGACAGATACGCAGTATTTT. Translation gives CSAPGETTDTQYF.

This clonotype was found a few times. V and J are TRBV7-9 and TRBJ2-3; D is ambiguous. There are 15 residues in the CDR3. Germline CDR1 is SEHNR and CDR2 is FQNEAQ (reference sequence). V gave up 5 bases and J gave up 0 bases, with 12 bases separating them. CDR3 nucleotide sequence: TGTGCCAGCAGCCGACCCCTCAGTAGCACAGATACGCAGTATTTT. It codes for CASSRPLSSTDTQYF.

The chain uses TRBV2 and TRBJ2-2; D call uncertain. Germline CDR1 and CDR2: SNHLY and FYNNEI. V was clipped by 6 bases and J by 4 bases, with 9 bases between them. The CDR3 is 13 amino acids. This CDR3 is CASSGHLTGELFF. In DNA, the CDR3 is TGTGCCAGCAGCGGGCATCTCACCGGGGAGCTGTTTTTT.

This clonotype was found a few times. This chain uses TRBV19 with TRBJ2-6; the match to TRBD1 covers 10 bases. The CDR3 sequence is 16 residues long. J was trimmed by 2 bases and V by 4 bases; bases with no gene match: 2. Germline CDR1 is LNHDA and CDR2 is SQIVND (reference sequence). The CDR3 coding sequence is TGTGCCAGTAGTACGGACAGGGGGGCTGGGGCCAACGTCCTGACTTTC. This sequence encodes CASSTDRGAGANVLTF. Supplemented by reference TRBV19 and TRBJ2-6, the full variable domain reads DGGITQSPKYLFRKEGQNVTLSCEQNLNHDAMYWYRQDPGQGLRLIYYSQIVNDFQKGDIAEGYSVSREKKESFPLTVTSAQKNPTAFYLCASSTDRGAGANVLTFGAGSRLTVL.

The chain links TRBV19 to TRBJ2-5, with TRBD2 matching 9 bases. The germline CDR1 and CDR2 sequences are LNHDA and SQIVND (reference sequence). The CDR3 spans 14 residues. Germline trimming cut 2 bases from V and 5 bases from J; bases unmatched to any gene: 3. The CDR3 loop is CASSIIAGEETQYF. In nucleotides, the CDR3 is TGTGCCAGTAGTATAATAGCGGGAGAGGAGACCCAGTACTTC.

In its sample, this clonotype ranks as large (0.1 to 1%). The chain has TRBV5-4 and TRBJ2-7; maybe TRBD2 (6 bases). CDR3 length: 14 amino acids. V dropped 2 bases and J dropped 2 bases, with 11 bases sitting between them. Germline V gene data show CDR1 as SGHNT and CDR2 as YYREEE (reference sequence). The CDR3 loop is CASSFRREPYEQYF. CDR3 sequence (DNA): TGTGCCAGCAGCTTTCGGCGGGAACCCTACGAGCAGTACTTC.

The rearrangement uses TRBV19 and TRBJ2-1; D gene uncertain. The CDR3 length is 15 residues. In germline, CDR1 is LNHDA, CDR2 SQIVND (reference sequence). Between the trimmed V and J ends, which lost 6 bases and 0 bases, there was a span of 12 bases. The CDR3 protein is CASRVGSGSYNEQFF. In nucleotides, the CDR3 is TGTGCCAGTAGAGTCGGATCAGGCTCCTACAATGAGCAGTTCTTC.

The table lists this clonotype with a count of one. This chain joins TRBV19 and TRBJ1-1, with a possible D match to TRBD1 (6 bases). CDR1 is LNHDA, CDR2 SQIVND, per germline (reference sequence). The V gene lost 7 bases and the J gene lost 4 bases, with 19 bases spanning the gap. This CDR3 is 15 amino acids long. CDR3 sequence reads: CASKGGSSGATEAFF. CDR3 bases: TGTGCCAGTAAGGGGGGATCATCAGGGGCCACTGAAGCTTTCTTT.

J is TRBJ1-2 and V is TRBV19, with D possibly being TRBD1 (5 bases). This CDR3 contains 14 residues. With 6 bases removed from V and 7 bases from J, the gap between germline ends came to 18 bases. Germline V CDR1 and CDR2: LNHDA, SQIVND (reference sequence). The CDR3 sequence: CASSAPGPEGGYTF. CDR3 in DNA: TGTGCCAGTAGCGCCCCGGGGCCGGAAGGTGGCTACACCTTC.

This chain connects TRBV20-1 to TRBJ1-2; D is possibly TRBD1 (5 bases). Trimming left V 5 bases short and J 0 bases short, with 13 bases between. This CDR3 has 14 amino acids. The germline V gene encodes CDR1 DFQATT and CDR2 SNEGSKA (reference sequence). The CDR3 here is CSAAGTAANYGYTF. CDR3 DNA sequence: TGCAGTGCTGCCGGGACGGCCGCTAACTATGGCTACACCTTC.

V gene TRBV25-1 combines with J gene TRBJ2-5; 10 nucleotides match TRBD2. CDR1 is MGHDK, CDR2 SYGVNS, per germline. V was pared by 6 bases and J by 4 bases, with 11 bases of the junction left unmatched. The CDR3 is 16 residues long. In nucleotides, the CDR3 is TGTGCCAGCAGGCGCGGTCTAGCGGGAGAATTAGAGACCCAGTACTTC. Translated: CASRRGLAGELETQYF. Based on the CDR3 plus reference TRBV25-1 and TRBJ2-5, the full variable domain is EADIYQTPRYLVIGTGKKITLECSQTMGHDKMYWYQQDPGMELHLIHYSYGVNSTEKGDLSSESTVSRIRTEHFPLTLESARPSHTSQYLCASRRGLAGELETQYFGPGTRLLVL.

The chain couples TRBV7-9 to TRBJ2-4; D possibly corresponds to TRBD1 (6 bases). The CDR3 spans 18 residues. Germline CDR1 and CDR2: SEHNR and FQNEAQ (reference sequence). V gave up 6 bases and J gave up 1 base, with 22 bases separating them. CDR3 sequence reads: CASSPDTYREKAKNIQYF. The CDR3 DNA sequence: TGTGCCAGCAGTCCGGACACCTACAGGGAGAAGGCCAAAAACATTCAGTACTTC. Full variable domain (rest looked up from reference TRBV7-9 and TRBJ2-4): DTGVSQNPRHKITKRGQNVTFRCDPISEHNRLYWYRQTLGQGPEFLTYFQNEAQLEKSRLLSDRFSAERPKGSFSTLEIQRTEQGDSAMYLCASSPDTYREKAKNIQYFGAGTRLSVL.

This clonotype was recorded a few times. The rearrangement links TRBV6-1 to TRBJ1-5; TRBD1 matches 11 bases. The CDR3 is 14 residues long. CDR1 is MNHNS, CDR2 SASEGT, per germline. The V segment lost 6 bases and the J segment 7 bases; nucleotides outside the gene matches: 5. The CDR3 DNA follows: TGTGCCAGCAGGAAGGGACAGGGGGTCCAGCCCCAGCATTTT. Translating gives CASRKGQGVQPQHF.

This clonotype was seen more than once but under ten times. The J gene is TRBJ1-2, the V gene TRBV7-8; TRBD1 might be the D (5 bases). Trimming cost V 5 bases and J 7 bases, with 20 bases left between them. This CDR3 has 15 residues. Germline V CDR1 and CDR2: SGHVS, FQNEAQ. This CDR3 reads CASSQLRGVDPGYTF. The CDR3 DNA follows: TGTGCCAGCAGCCAATTGAGGGGAGTTGATCCTGGCTACACCTTC.

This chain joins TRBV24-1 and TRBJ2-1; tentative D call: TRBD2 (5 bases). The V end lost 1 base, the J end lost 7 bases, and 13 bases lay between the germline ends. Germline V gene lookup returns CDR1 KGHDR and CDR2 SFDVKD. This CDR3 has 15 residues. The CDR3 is CATSDFVGEVNEQFF. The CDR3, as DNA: TGTGCCACCAGTGATTTCGTGGGAGAGGTGAATGAGCAGTTCTTC.

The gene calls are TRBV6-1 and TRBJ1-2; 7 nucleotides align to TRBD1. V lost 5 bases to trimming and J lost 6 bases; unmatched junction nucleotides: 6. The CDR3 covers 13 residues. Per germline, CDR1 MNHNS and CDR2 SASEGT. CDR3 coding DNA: TGTGCCAGCAGTATGGGACAGCTAGATGGCTACACCTTC. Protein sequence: CASSMGQLDGYTF.

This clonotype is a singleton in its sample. The CDR3 loop is CASRKGLVKNIQYF. DNA of the CDR3: TGTGCCAGCAGGAAGGGACTAGTCAAAAACATTCAGTACTTC. The chain links TRBV6-1 to TRBJ2-4, with 8 positions matching TRBD2. CDR1 is MNHNS and CDR2 is SASEGT in the germline V gene. This CDR3 spans 14 amino acids. Trimming cost V 6 bases and J 3 bases; bases outside gene matches: 4.

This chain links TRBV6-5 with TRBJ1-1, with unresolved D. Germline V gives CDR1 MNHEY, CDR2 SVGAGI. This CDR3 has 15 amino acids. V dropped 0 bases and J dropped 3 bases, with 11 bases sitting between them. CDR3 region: CASSYSKPLYTEAFF. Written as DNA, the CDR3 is TGTGCCAGCAGTTACTCGAAACCCCTCTACACTGAAGCTTTCTTT.

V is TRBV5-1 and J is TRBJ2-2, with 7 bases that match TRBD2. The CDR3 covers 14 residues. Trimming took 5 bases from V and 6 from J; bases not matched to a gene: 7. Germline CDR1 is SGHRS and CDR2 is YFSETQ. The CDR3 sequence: CASSSNSGPGELFF. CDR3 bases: TGCGCCAGCAGTTCTAATAGCGGGCCCGGGGAGCTGTTTTTT.

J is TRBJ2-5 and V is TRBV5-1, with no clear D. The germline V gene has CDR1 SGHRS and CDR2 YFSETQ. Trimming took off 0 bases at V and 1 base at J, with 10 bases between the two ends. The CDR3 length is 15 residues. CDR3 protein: CASSLGGSSQETQYF. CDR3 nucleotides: TGCGCCAGCAGCTTGGGCGGCAGCTCCCAAGAGACCCAGTACTTC.

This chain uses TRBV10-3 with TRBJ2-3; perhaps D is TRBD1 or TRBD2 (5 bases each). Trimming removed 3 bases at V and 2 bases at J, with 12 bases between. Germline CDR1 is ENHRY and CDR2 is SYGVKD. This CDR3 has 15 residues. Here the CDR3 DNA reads TGTGCCATCAGTGACCGGGACGGGGACACAGATACGCAGTATTTT. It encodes CAISDRDGDTDTQYF.

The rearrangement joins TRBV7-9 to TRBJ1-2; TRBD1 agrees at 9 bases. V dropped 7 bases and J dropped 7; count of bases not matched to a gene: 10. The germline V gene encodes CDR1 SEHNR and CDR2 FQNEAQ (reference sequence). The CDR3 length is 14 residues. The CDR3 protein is CASNRLQGASGYTF. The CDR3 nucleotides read TGTGCCAGCAACAGACTACAGGGGGCAAGTGGCTACACCTTC.

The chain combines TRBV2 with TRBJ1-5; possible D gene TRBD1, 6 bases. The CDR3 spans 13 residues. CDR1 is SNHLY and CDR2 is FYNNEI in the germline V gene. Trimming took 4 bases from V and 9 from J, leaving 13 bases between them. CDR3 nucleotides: TGTGCCAGCAGTGGAGGGGGTCAACCGCCCCAGCATTTT. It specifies CASSGGGQPPQHF.

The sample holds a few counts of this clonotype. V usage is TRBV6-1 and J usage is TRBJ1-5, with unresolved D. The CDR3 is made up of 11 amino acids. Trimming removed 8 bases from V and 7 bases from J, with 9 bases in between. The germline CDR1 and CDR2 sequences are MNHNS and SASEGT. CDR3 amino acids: CASWGGQPQHF. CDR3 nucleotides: TGTGCCAGCTGGGGAGGGCAGCCCCAGCATTTT.

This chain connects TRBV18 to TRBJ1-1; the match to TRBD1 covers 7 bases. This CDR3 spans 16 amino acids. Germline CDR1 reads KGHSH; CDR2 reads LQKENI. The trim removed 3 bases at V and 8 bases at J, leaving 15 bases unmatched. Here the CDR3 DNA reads TGTGCCAGCTCACCCCGGGACAGCTTATTAACTTTGGAAGCTTTCTTT. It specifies CASSPRDSLLTLEAFF.

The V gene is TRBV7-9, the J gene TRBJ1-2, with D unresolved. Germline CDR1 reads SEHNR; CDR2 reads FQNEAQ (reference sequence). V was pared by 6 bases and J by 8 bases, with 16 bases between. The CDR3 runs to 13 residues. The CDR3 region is CASRVDLVGGYTF. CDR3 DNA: TGTGCCAGCAGAGTCGACCTGGTAGGAGGCTACACCTTC.

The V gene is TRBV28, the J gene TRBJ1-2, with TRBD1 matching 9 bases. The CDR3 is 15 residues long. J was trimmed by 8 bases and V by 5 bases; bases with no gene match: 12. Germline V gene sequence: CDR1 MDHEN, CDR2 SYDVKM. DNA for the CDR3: TGTGCCAGCAGTCCCAGGACAGGGGATGGTTTAGGCTACACCTTC. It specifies CASSPRTGDGLGYTF.

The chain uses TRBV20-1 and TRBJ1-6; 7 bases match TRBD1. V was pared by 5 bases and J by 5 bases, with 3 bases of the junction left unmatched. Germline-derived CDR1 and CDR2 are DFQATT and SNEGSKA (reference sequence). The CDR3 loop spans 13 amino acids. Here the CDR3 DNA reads TGCAGTGCTCCAGGACAGGATAATTCACCCCTCCACTTT. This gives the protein CSAPGQDNSPLHF.

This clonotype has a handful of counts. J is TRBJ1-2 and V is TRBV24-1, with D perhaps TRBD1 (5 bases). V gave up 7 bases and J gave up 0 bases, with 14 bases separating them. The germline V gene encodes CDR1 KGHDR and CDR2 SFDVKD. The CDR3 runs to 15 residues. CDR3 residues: CATSSPGGANYGYTF. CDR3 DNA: TGTGCCACCAGCTCCCCGGGGGGAGCTAACTATGGCTACACCTTC.